The T cell receptor (beta chain) under discussion was sequenced for a study of blood T cell repertoires in COVID-19. Study-wide background: COVID-19 samples collected from the United States, Italy and Spain covered acute and convalescent phases. Sources were T cells, B-cell-depleted T cells, or PBMCs; the material itself was cDNA or gDNA.

This clone is a singleton in its sample. Original handling: Reference gene primer amplification gave nucleated cell count estimates. Only in-frame clones appear in the TCRdb table, and some are missing; sequencing was by immunoSEQ multiplex PCR. That table furnishes V, J and clone size, whereas the DNA furnished D and trimming. The sample contains 120,000 or so clones, about 70% of which appear only once. The sequence was collected from a woman aged 70 to 79 with acute or convalescent COVID-19. What was sequenced was peripheral blood.

In nucleotides, the CDR3 is TGTGCCAGCAGGATGATAGGCAATCAGCCCCAGCATTTT. Protein sequence: CASRMIGNQPQHF. The chain recombines TRBV28 with TRBJ1-5, with D uncertain. Germline V gene data show CDR1 as MDHEN and CDR2 as SYDVKM. V was clipped by 6 bases and J by 2 bases, with 8 bases between them. This CDR3 is 13 amino acids long.